This T cell receptor beta chain is drawn from a study of shared clonotypes between healthy human individuals. Study background: A few men and a couple of women, aged 18 to 49, were donors. CD4 naive and CD4 memory each took three plates per donor, while CD8 naive took two and CD8 memory one.

Everyone who donated was a Caucasian adult who lived in Nashville, Tennessee. Sequencing was performed with immunoSEQ multiplex PCR; in TCRdb, only in-frame clones are kept and a portion is missing. The sample comprises 850,000 to 1,200,000 clones, about 80% of which are singletons, and 1.4% to 1.5% rests with the top ten. J lost 4 bases, V lost 4 bases, and 17 bases had no gene match. CDR1 SGHDN and CDR2 FVKESK come from the germline V gene. The CDR3 is 21 residues long. The chain joins TRBV14 to TRBJ2-3; TRBD2 aligns across 16 bases. Sequencing input: memory CD4+ T cells sorted from blood. The subset here: CD45RA-negative fraction. This sequence originates from a man aged 18 to 29 in good health. CDR3 in amino acids: CASSPSYSGTSGGDGPDTQYF. In DNA form, the CDR3 reads TGTGCCAGCAGCCCCAGTTATTCCGGGACTAGCGGGGGGGACGGCCCAGATACGCAGTATTTT.